A selection of T cell receptor beta chains follows, all from one sample in a study of post-analysis software for immune sequencing data. TCRdb analysed the PCR reads with MiXCR anew, one entry per CDR3 protein. Of hundreds of thousands of distinct CDR3 sequences listed, roughly 30% were seen once; the top ten hold approximately 0.55%. Sequencing input: blood. The receptors come from a girl aged 5-17 years with multiple sclerosis. CDR3s include the opening cysteine and the closing phenylalanine or tryptophan. Each record gives: D gene, clone size, V gene, J gene, CDR3 DNA, CDR3 protein. A D gene is named only where the DNA matches it firmly. Part of the rows lack a size; the others show once, few, many or a class for expanded clones.

D gene: TRBD1; clone size: .; V gene: TRBV6-1; J gene: TRBJ1-4; CDR3 DNA: TGTGCCAGCAGGGCGGCCTATGTACGGGACAGGGCCGCTGGTAATGAAAAACTGTTTTTT; CDR3 protein: CASRAAYVRDRAAGNEKLFF
D gene: TRBD1; clone size: .; V gene: TRBV12-3/TRBV12-4; J gene: TRBJ2-3; CDR3 DNA: TGTGCCAGCAGTCCTTCCGACAGGGGGAGACCAGATACGCAGTATTTT; CDR3 protein: CASSPSDRGRPDTQYF
D gene: TRBD1; clone size: .; V gene: TRBV11-2; J gene: TRBJ2-5; CDR3 DNA: TGTGCCAGCAGTCTTGGGTCTGGGACAGGGGGCTCTCCGTACCAAGAGACCCAGTACTTC; CDR3 protein: CASSLGSGTGGSPYQETQYF
D gene: TRBD1; clone size: .; V gene: TRBV14; J gene: TRBJ2-3; CDR3 DNA: TGTGCCAGCAGCCATCGGACAGGGGGAGGTCGAGATACGCAGTATTTT; CDR3 protein: CASSHRTGGGRDTQYF
D gene: .; clone size: few; V gene: TRBV20-1; J gene: TRBJ2-7; CDR3 DNA: TGCAGTGCTAGAGTCTTATCGCGGGAGCAGTACTTC; CDR3 protein: CSARVLSREQYF
D gene: TRBD1; clone size: .; V gene: TRBV24-1; J gene: TRBJ1-2; CDR3 DNA: TGTGCCACCAGTGACCCCGGGACAGGGGTTGGCTACACCTTC; CDR3 protein: CATSDPGTGVGYTF
D gene: TRBD1; clone size: .; V gene: TRBV6-1; J gene: TRBJ2-4; CDR3 DNA: TGTGCCAGCAGCAAATCGACAGGGAGCACCAAAAACATTCAGTACTTC; CDR3 protein: CASSKSTGSTKNIQYF
D gene: .; clone size: few; V gene: TRBV12-3/TRBV12-4; J gene: TRBJ2-2; CDR3 DNA: TGTGCCAGCAGTTTTGGAGAGCTGAACACCGGGGAGCTGTTTTTT; CDR3 protein: CASSFGELNTGELFF
D gene: .; clone size: few; V gene: TRBV5-5; J gene: TRBJ1-6; CDR3 DNA: TGTGCCAGCAGCCCGGCTTGGGGGCGGACACAATCACCCCTCCACTTT; CDR3 protein: CASSPAWGRTQSPLHF
D gene: .; clone size: .; V gene: TRBV5-5; J gene: TRBJ2-1; CDR3 DNA: TGTGCCAGCAGCAGCGGACTGACCTCCTACAATGAGCAGTTCTTC; CDR3 protein: CASSSGLTSYNEQFF
D gene: .; clone size: .; V gene: TRBV20-1; J gene: TRBJ2-5; CDR3 DNA: TGCAGTGCTAGCTTTAACGTGGGGTACCAAGAGACCCAGTACTTC; CDR3 protein: CSASFNVGYQETQYF
D gene: .; clone size: few; V gene: TRBV20-1; J gene: TRBJ2-7; CDR3 DNA: TGCAGTGCTATACACAAGCGGAGGAGGACTTCCTACGAGCAGTACTTC; CDR3 protein: CSAIHKRRRTSYEQYF
D gene: .; clone size: many; V gene: TRBV10-2; J gene: TRBJ2-7; CDR3 DNA: TGCGCCAGCATACGTGGTTTTAGCGGAGGGACCTACGAGCAGTACTTC; CDR3 protein: CASIRGFSGGTYEQYF
D gene: .; clone size: few; V gene: TRBV20-1; J gene: TRBJ1-2; CDR3 DNA: TGCAGTGCTGTGATCGCGGAAGGGGGAGCTAACTATGGCTACACCTTC; CDR3 protein: CSAVIAEGGANYGYTF
D gene: .; clone size: .; V gene: TRBV7-9; J gene: TRBJ2-5; CDR3 DNA: TGTGCCAGCAGCTCAGGGACCCTTCAGTACTTC; CDR3 protein: CASSSGTLQYF
D gene: .; clone size: few; V gene: TRBV5-1; J gene: TRBJ2-5; CDR3 DNA: TGCGCCAGCAGCTTGGCCGAAACAGAGACCCAGTACTTC; CDR3 protein: CASSLAETETQYF
D gene: .; clone size: .; V gene: TRBV5-1; J gene: TRBJ1-2; CDR3 DNA: TGCGCCAGCAGCAAAGTGAGCGGCTACACCTTC; CDR3 protein: CASSKVSGYTF
D gene: .; clone size: .; V gene: TRBV6-5; J gene: TRBJ2-5; CDR3 DNA: TGTGCCTGCAGTTACTTGGGGGGAGAGACCCAGTACTTC; CDR3 protein: CACSYLGGETQYF
D gene: .; clone size: .; V gene: TRBV29-1; J gene: TRBJ1-3; CDR3 DNA: TGCAGCGCCCAAGGCGGGGCCCTTCCTGGAAACACCATATATTTT; CDR3 protein: CSAQGGALPGNTIYF
D gene: .; clone size: .; V gene: TRBV6-1; J gene: TRBJ2-1; CDR3 DNA: TGTGCCAGCAGTGAAGTGGGGGGGCACCACAATGAGCAGTTCTTC; CDR3 protein: CASSEVGGHHNEQFF
D gene: TRBD2; clone size: few; V gene: TRBV6-6; J gene: TRBJ2-3; CDR3 DNA: TGTGCCAGCAGTTATAGCGGGAGTGGAGTAGATACGCAGTATTTT; CDR3 protein: CASSYSGSGVDTQYF
D gene: TRBD1; clone size: .; V gene: TRBV9; J gene: TRBJ1-4; CDR3 DNA: TGTGCCAGCAGCGAACAGGGGCTCTATAATGAAAAACTGTTTTTT; CDR3 protein: CASSEQGLYNEKLFF
D gene: .; clone size: .; V gene: TRBV19; J gene: TRBJ2-1; CDR3 DNA: TGTGCCAGTAGTATTTTTAATGGGGTACTCTACAATGAGCAGTTCTTC; CDR3 protein: CASSIFNGVLYNEQFF
D gene: TRBD1; clone size: .; V gene: TRBV20-1; J gene: TRBJ1-1; CDR3 DNA: TGCAGTGCCGATCCGGGACAGGGGAGCGCTGAAGCTTTCTTT; CDR3 protein: CSADPGQGSAEAFF
D gene: TRBD1; clone size: few; V gene: TRBV5-1; J gene: TRBJ1-4; CDR3 DNA: TGCGCCAGCAGCTCCGGGACAGCCCACTCGGGTAATGAAAAACTGTTTTTT; CDR3 protein: CASSSGTAHSGNEKLFF
D gene: TRBD1; clone size: many; V gene: TRBV20-1; J gene: TRBJ1-2; CDR3 DNA: TGCAGTGCTAGAGAAACAGGGGACTATGGCTACACCTTC; CDR3 protein: CSARETGDYGYTF
D gene: .; clone size: .; V gene: TRBV7-2; J gene: TRBJ2-3; CDR3 DNA: TGTGCCAGCAGCCCAAAGACAGGAACAGATACGCAGTATTTT; CDR3 protein: CASSPKTGTDTQYF
D gene: .; clone size: .; V gene: TRBV5-1; J gene: TRBJ2-1; CDR3 DNA: TGCGCCAGCAGCTTGTTGGGGGAGGGGGCAGGCTCCTACAATGAGCAGTTCTTC; CDR3 protein: CASSLLGEGAGSYNEQFF
D gene: .; clone size: few; V gene: TRBV3-1; J gene: TRBJ2-7; CDR3 DNA: TGTGCCAGCAGCCAAGATCCGGTTTTAAGGGAAATAGGTAGCAACGAGCAGTACTTC; CDR3 protein: CASSQDPVLREIGSNEQYF
D gene: .; clone size: .; V gene: TRBV20-1; J gene: TRBJ1-1; CDR3 DNA: TGCAGTGCTAGGCGGGACGGGAGATCACAAGCTTTCTTT; CDR3 protein: CSARRDGRSQAFF
D gene: .; clone size: once; V gene: TRBV6-5; J gene: TRBJ1-5; CDR3 DNA: TGTGCCAGCAGTCCCGTTAATAGCAATCAGCCCCAGCATTTT; CDR3 protein: CASSPVNSNQPQHF
D gene: TRBD1; clone size: few; V gene: TRBV7-9; J gene: TRBJ1-2; CDR3 DNA: TGTGCCAGCAGTCCGGGACAGCCCTCGAGAGGCTACACCTTC; CDR3 protein: CASSPGQPSRGYTF
D gene: .; clone size: .; V gene: TRBV11-1; J gene: TRBJ2-1; CDR3 DNA: TGTGCCAGCAGCGCCCATTACAATGAGCAGTTCTTC; CDR3 protein: CASSAHYNEQFF
D gene: TRBD2; clone size: .; V gene: TRBV7-2; J gene: TRBJ2-1; CDR3 DNA: TGTGCCAGCAGCTTAAGGCCTAGCGGGGGCCAGAAGAGCTCCTACAATGAGCAGTTCTTC; CDR3 protein: CASSLRPSGGQKSSYNEQFF
D gene: TRBD1; clone size: few; V gene: TRBV7-9; J gene: TRBJ2-4; CDR3 DNA: TGTGCCAGCAGCCCTACAGGGGGAGACATTCAGTACTTC; CDR3 protein: CASSPTGGDIQYF
D gene: TRBD2; clone size: few; V gene: TRBV20-1; J gene: TRBJ2-7; CDR3 DNA: TGCAGTGCTAGAGAGGATCGGACTAGCTTCTCCTACGAGCAGTACTTC; CDR3 protein: CSAREDRTSFSYEQYF
D gene: .; clone size: many; V gene: TRBV7-2; J gene: TRBJ2-1; CDR3 DNA: TGTGCCAGCAGCTTCGGCAGCCGGCAGACGGGTTACAATGAGCAGTTCTTC; CDR3 protein: CASSFGSRQTGYNEQFF
D gene: TRBD2; clone size: many; V gene: TRBV4-3; J gene: TRBJ2-1; CDR3 DNA: TGCGCCAGCAGCCAAGTGGCTAGCGGGAGTCGGAATGAGCAGTTCTTC; CDR3 protein: CASSQVASGSRNEQFF
D gene: .; clone size: few; V gene: TRBV10-3; J gene: TRBJ1-1; CDR3 DNA: TGTGCCGGGGGGGGGAGGTCGCAGACTGAAGCTTTCTTT; CDR3 protein: CAGGGRSQTEAFF
D gene: .; clone size: few; V gene: TRBV7-2; J gene: TRBJ2-1; CDR3 DNA: TGTGCCAGCAGCAACCTCGGGCACAAGAACAATGAGCAGTTCTTC; CDR3 protein: CASSNLGHKNNEQFF
D gene: .; clone size: few; V gene: TRBV7-2; J gene: TRBJ2-7; CDR3 DNA: TGTGCCATCAGTGAAGTAGGTAGGGATCCGCTCGGGCAGTACTTC; CDR3 protein: CAISEVGRDPLGQYF
D gene: TRBD2; clone size: few; V gene: TRBV5-6; J gene: TRBJ2-1; CDR3 DNA: TGTGCCAGCAGCTACGAACCCGGAGGGACTAGCGGGAATGAGCAGTTCTTC; CDR3 protein: CASSYEPGGTSGNEQFF
D gene: TRBD2; clone size: once; V gene: TRBV7-2; J gene: TRBJ2-2; CDR3 DNA: TGTGCCAGCAGCTTATGGGGGACTAGCGAGCTGTTTTTT; CDR3 protein: CASSLWGTSELFF
D gene: .; clone size: once; V gene: TRBV28; J gene: TRBJ1-5; CDR3 DNA: TGTGCCAGCAGCGGAGAGGACGCTACTCGTTTTAGCAATCAGCCCCAGCATTTT; CDR3 protein: CASSGEDATRFSNQPQHF
D gene: .; clone size: .; V gene: TRBV28; J gene: TRBJ2-7; CDR3 DNA: TGTGCCAGCAGTCCTACACCCCGCTCCTACGAGCAGTACTTC; CDR3 protein: CASSPTPRSYEQYF
D gene: .; clone size: .; V gene: TRBV2; J gene: TRBJ1-6; CDR3 DNA: TGTGCCAGCAGTGAAAAGGGCAGCCAAACACATTCACCCCTCCACTTT; CDR3 protein: CASSEKGSQTHSPLHF
D gene: TRBD2; clone size: .; V gene: TRBV12-3/TRBV12-4; J gene: TRBJ2-5; CDR3 DNA: TGTGCCAGCAGGTTCGGGGGGGGACAAGAGACCCAGTACTTC; CDR3 protein: CASRFGGGQETQYF
D gene: TRBD1; clone size: few; V gene: TRBV7-2; J gene: TRBJ2-1; CDR3 DNA: TGTGCCAGCAGCTTAACGGGACAGGTCAATGAGCAGTTCTTC; CDR3 protein: CASSLTGQVNEQFF
D gene: TRBD1; clone size: few; V gene: TRBV29-1; J gene: TRBJ2-1; CDR3 DNA: TGCAGCGTTGCCGGACAGGGGGCAATCAATGAGCAGTTCTTC; CDR3 protein: CSVAGQGAINEQFF
D gene: .; clone size: few; V gene: TRBV4-1; J gene: TRBJ1-5; CDR3 DNA: TGCGCCAGCAGCCAAAAAGGAGAGGGGGTCGGTAATCAGCCCCAGCATTTT; CDR3 protein: CASSQKGEGVGNQPQHF
D gene: .; clone size: .; V gene: TRBV4-1; J gene: TRBJ2-7; CDR3 DNA: TGCGCCAGCAGCCAAGGAAAAGGCGGAGGTGCCTACGAGCAGTACTTC; CDR3 protein: CASSQGKGGGAYEQYF
D gene: .; clone size: .; V gene: TRBV6-5; J gene: TRBJ2-5; CDR3 DNA: TGTGCCAGCAGTATCCACAGGGATAGTAAGACCCAGTACTTC; CDR3 protein: CASSIHRDSKTQYF
D gene: TRBD2; clone size: few; V gene: TRBV6-1; J gene: TRBJ2-3; CDR3 DNA: TGTGCCAGCAGTGAACAGGGCACTAGCGGCGATACGCAGTATTTT; CDR3 protein: CASSEQGTSGDTQYF
D gene: TRBD2; clone size: few; V gene: TRBV5-1; J gene: TRBJ2-1; CDR3 DNA: TGCGCCAGCAGCTCCGGCGGACTAGCGGGAGCGAACTCCTACAATGAGCAGTTCTTC; CDR3 protein: CASSSGGLAGANSYNEQFF
D gene: TRBD2; clone size: .; V gene: TRBV27; J gene: TRBJ2-1; CDR3 DNA: TGTGCCAGCAGTGCGAGCGGGAGTCTTAATGAGCAGTTCTTC; CDR3 protein: CASSASGSLNEQFF
D gene: TRBD1; clone size: many; V gene: TRBV11-2; J gene: TRBJ2-1; CDR3 DNA: TGTGCCAGCAGCTTACTCCGCTTTCGAATTACTACAAAACAGGGGTTCTTTTACAATGAGCAGTTCTTC; CDR3 protein: CASSLLRFRITTKQGFFYNEQFF